This TCR beta chain was captured in a study of CD8+ T cells in alopecia areata. Turning to the study itself: Those patients who were treated received oral tofacitinib, which was given at 5 to 10 mg twice daily for moderate-to-severe alopecia areata. Study conclusions and caveats: Researchers report lesional scalp, most notably alopecia totalis/universalis, outstripped normal scalp in clonality.

As to this clone: Its antigen remains unidentified.

The treatment denotes: oral pan-JAK inhibitor, 5-10 mg twice daily. RNA was extracted and reverse transcribed into cDNA as the sequencing template. Clones were read by immunoSEQ multiplex PCR, and TCRdb kept only the in-frame ones, dropping some. The sample lists roughly 250,000 clones; about 62% were seen once. The sample here was CD4+ T cells sorted from blood, taken at week 52, from a patient treated with tofacitinib. The sequence was obtained from a human donor with alopecia areata.

The CDR3 DNA reads as TGTGCCAGCAGCTATAGGAGATTCACCGGGGAGCTGTTTTTT. It yields the protein CASSYRRFTGELFF. This chain joins TRBV14 and TRBJ2-2; no definite D call. CDR3 length: 14 residues. The germline V and J ends were trimmed by 5 bases and 4 bases, with 11 bases remaining between them. Germline lookup yields CDR1 SGHDN and CDR2 FVKESK.